The sequence of this T cell receptor beta chain was determined in a study of blood T cell repertoires in COVID-19. Study at large: PBMCs, B-cell-depleted T cells, or T cells provided the cDNA or gDNA that made up the material.

Here immunoSEQ multiplex PCR was the method, and the copy in TCRdb shows in-frame clones only, minus some. The data show some 230,000 clones, around 86% seen once. Patients in Seattle were enrolled during active infection, then followed longitudinally. Sequencing input: peripheral blood. This sequence was found in a woman aged 45-65 years with COVID-19, enrolled during active disease.

In DNA, the CDR3 is TGCGCCAGCAGTCAATCGGGCGAGGGGGCAAAGGGCTACAATGAGCAGTTCTTC. This sequence encodes CASSQSGEGAKGYNEQFF. This chain uses TRBV23-1 with TRBJ2-1; 7 bases line up with TRBD1. TRBV23-1 is an ORF; its function is uncertain. The CDR3 runs to 18 residues. V shed 0 bases, J shed 3 bases, and the junction held 11 bases outside the gene matches.